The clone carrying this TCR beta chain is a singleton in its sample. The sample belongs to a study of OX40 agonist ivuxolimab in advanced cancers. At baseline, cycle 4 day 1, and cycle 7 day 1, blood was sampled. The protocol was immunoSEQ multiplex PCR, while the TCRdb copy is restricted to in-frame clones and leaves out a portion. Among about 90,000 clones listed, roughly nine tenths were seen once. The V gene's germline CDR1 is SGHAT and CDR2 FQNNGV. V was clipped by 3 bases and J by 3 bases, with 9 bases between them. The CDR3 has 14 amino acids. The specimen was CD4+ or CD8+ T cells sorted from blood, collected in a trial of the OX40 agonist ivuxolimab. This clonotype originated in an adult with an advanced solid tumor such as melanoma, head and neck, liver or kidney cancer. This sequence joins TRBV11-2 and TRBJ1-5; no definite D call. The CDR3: CASSFLGPNQPQHF. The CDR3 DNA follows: TGTGCCAGCAGCTTTCTGGGTCCCAATCAGCCCCAGCATTTT. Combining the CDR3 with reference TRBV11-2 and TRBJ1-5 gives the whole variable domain EAGVAQSPRYKIIEKRQSVAFWCNPISGHATLYWYQQILGQGPKLLIQFQNNGVVDDSQLPKDRFSAERLKGVDSTLKIQPAKLEDSAVYLCASSFLGPNQPQHFGDGTRLSIL.